This TCR beta chain was identified in a study of T cells in Graves' hyperthyroidism and ophthalmopathy. Researchers took RNA transcripts and amplified the TCR beta CDR3 regions from them. RT-PCR in the first round (using the HTBI primer set) targeted the TCR CDR3. TCRdb ran MiXCR on the multiplex PCR reads and lists one entry per CDR3 protein. The sample consists of about 660,000 distinct CDR3 sequences, just under 45% of them appearing once. V was shortened by 3 bases and J by 0 bases, with 2 bases between the two germline ends. Germline V CDR1 and CDR2: SEHNR, FQNEAQ (reference sequence). This CDR3 has 12 residues. This clonotype was recorded at least ten times.

Sequenced: peripheral blood or thyroid tissue (not recorded which). The clonotype originates from an adult man with Graves' disease, either hyperthyroidism or ophthalmopathy (not recorded which). This chain joins TRBV7-9 and TRBJ1-2, with unresolved D. In nucleotides, the CDR3 is TGTGCCAGCAGCTTGACTAACTATGGCTACACCTTC. The encoded protein is CASSLTNYGYTF.